One T cell receptor (beta chain) is described in this entry. Authors' analysis steps: Amplification of reference gene primers was used by the study to estimate nucleated cell counts. Produced via immunoSEQ multiplex PCR; TCRdb's table is partial and in-frame only. V and J calls plus clone size are reproduced from that table; the DNA served to infer D and trimming. Among about 230,000 clones, nearly 90% were seen once, and the ten largest hold approximately 12%. This entry comes from a study of blood T cell repertoires in COVID-19. For the study at large: From the United States, Italy and Spain came samples of acute and convalescent COVID-19. In each case, the material was cDNA or gDNA derived from T cells, B-cell-depleted T cells, or PBMCs.

With 4 bases removed from V and 5 bases from J, the gap between germline ends came to 9 bases. The CDR3 length is 12 residues. Per germline, CDR1 SGHDT and CDR2 YYEEEE. This chain uses TRBV5-6 with TRBJ1-1, with D tentatively TRBD1 (5 bases). This sequence was found in a young woman who had recovered from COVID-19. The source material was peripheral blood. Here the CDR3 DNA reads TGTGCCAGCAGCCCCGGGGGGACTGAAGCTTTCTTT. Amino acids: CASSPGGTEAFF.